These 32 T cell receptor beta chains came from one sample sequenced in a study of blood T cell repertoires in COVID-19. TCRdb's copy holds only in-frame clones and misses some; the assay was immunoSEQ multiplex PCR. The sample yields roughly 77,000 clones, approximately 88% seen once. Material: peripheral blood. The receptors derive from a human donor in a cohort sampled during active COVID-19.

J is TRBJ2-7 and V is TRBV7-6; TRBD1 is a possible D gene (6 bases). The V gene's germline CDR1 is SGHVS and CDR2 FNYEAQ. Trimming cost V 5 bases and J 2 bases, with 10 bases left between them. This CDR3 spans 13 amino acids. The CDR3 sequence is CASSTDRTYEQYF. The CDR3, as DNA: TGTGCCAGCAGCACCGACAGGACCTACGAGCAGTACTTC.

The chain couples TRBV25-1 to TRBJ2-7; 7 bases match TRBD1. CDR3 size: 15 residues. Germline V gives CDR1 MGHDK, CDR2 SYGVNS. Trimming at V came to 3 bases and at J to 2 bases, leaving 7 bases not matched to a gene. Here the CDR3 DNA reads TGTGCCAGCAGTGACCCGGGACAGAGACCCTACGAGCAGTACTTC. Encoded protein: CASSDPGQRPYEQYF.

The chain uses TRBV6-5 and TRBJ1-6, with D perhaps TRBD1 (6 bases). This CDR3 region has 13 residues. Germline V CDR1 and CDR2: MNHEY, SVGAGI. V was shortened by 11 bases and J by 9 bases, with 17 bases between the two germline ends. The CDR3 DNA reads TGTGCCGGCAAGGACAGCGGCAGTTCACCCCTCCACTTT. This codes for CAGKDSGSSPLHF.

The chain employs TRBV5-1 and TRBJ2-3, with TRBD1 identical over 9 bases. CDR1 and CDR2 from the germline V gene are SGHRS and YFSETQ. Trimming removed 0 bases from V and 5 bases from J; junction bases left unmatched: 7. This CDR3 is built from 16 residues. The CDR3 DNA reads TGCGCCAGCAGCTTGGAGAACAGGGGGCAGGGAGATACGCAGTATTTT. Amino acid sequence: CASSLENRGQGDTQYF.

This clone has only one observation. The chain carries TRBV19 and TRBJ2-5; a weak D match, TRBD2 (6 bases). V lost 7 bases, J lost 5 bases, and 14 bases lay in between. The germline gives CDR1 LNHDA, CDR2 SQIVND (reference sequence). The length of the CDR3 is 13 residues. CDR3 in amino acids: CASIGGARETQYF. The CDR3 DNA reads as TGTGCCAGTATAGGCGGGGCTCGGGAGACCCAGTACTTC.

Judged by abundance, this clone is large. This sequence joins TRBV5-4 and TRBJ2-5; possibly TRBD1 for D (7 bases). This CDR3 has 14 amino acids. The V gene lost 0 bases and the J gene lost 9 bases, with 15 bases spanning the gap. Germline values: CDR1 SGHNT, CDR2 YYREEE (reference sequence). The chain's CDR3 is CASSLAGDQGAQYF. CDR3 coding DNA: TGTGCCAGCAGCTTGGCGGGGGACCAGGGGGCCCAGTACTTC.

V and J are TRBV28 and TRBJ2-7; possible D gene TRBD1, 6 bases. V was cut by 2 bases and J by 6 bases, with 14 bases left in between. The CDR3 runs to 14 residues. Germline lookup yields CDR1 MDHEN and CDR2 SYDVKM. CDR3: CASSLPSDSIEQYF. The CDR3 region has the DNA TGTGCCAGCAGTTTACCCTCGGACAGTATCGAGCAGTACTTC.

V usage is TRBV2 and J usage is TRBJ2-1; D gene unclear. The CDR3 loop spans 13 amino acids. Trimming shortened V by 11 bases and J by 7 bases, and 18 bases separated the two germline ends. CDR1 and CDR2 (germline): SNHLY, FYNNEI. This chain's CDR3 is CAALSPEWNEQFF. For the CDR3, the DNA is TGTGCCGCCCTTTCGCCGGAGTGGAATGAGCAGTTCTTC.

As regards this clone: Additional DNA sequences in this sample encode the identical CDR3. This chain uses TRBV29-1 with TRBJ2-7; 7 nucleotides match TRBD2. J was trimmed by 4 bases and V by 4 bases; bases with no gene match: 1. The CDR3 covers 11 residues. CDR1 is SQVTM and CDR2 is ANQGSEA in the germline V gene. In DNA form, the CDR3 reads TGCAGCGTTGGGGAGGGATACGAGCAGTACTTC. Its translation: CSVGEGYEQYF.

The chain is built from TRBV5-1 and TRBJ1-1, with 7 bases matching TRBD1. Germline CDR1 and CDR2: SGHRS and YFSETQ. Germline trimming cut 3 bases from V and 8 bases from J; bases unmatched to any gene: 7. The CDR3 is made up of 13 amino acids. The CDR3, as DNA: TGCGCCAGCAGCTCCGACCGGGACAGCGAAGCTTTCTTT. Its protein is CASSSDRDSEAFF.

The genes are TRBV5-1 and TRBJ2-7; possible D gene TRBD2, 5 bases. V dropped 2 bases and J dropped 0 bases, with 9 bases sitting between them. Germline V gene sequence: CDR1 SGHRS, CDR2 YFSETQ. The CDR3 length is 14 residues. The chain's CDR3 is CASSFGLFSYEQYF. CDR3 sequence (DNA): TGCGCCAGCAGCTTCGGACTTTTCTCCTACGAGCAGTACTTC.

The chain has TRBV3-1 (or the pseudogene TRBV3-2) and TRBJ2-5, with D unresolved. Trimming took off 1 base at V and 3 bases at J, with 6 bases between the two ends. This CDR3 has 13 amino acids. Germline CDR1 LGHDT, CDR2 YNNKEL (reference sequence). Here the CDR3 reads CASSQGPEETQYF. For the CDR3, the DNA is TGTGCCAGCAGCCAAGGGCCAGAAGAGACCCAGTACTTC.

The V and J genes are TRBV30 and TRBJ2-3; D not certain. Deletions cut 5 bases from V and 4 bases from J, with 16 bases between. The CDR3 consists of 14 residues. Germline CDR1 and CDR2: GTSNPN and SVGIG (reference sequence). The CDR3 DNA reads as TGTGCCTGGGCCCCTCAGGATGTGGCAGATACGCAGTATTTT. Translation: CAWAPQDVADTQYF.

The table lists this clone with a few counts. The V gene is TRBV30, the J gene TRBJ1-5, with D uncertain. The germline V gene encodes CDR1 GTSNPN and CDR2 SVGIG (reference sequence). This CDR3 has 13 amino acids. The germline V and J ends were trimmed by 3 bases and 1 base, with 7 bases remaining between them. For the CDR3, the DNA is TGTGCCTGGAGGGAGGGCAGCAATCAGCCCCAGCATTTT. This encodes CAWREGSNQPQHF. Full variable domain (rest looked up from reference TRBV30 and TRBJ1-5): SQTIHQWPATLVQPVGSPLSLECTVEGTSNPNLYWYRQAAGRGLQLLFYSVGIGQISSEVPQNLSASRPQDRQFILSSKKLLLSDSGFYLCAWREGSNQPQHFGDGTRLSIL.

The chain joins TRBV27 to TRBJ1-1, with 7 bases fitting TRBD1. Looked up from germline, CDR1 is MNHEY and CDR2 is SMNVEV (reference sequence). The CDR3 covers 14 residues. J was trimmed by 1 base and V by 5 bases; bases with no gene match: 4. CDR3 nucleotide sequence: TGTGCCAGCAGTGCCGGGACAGAGAACACTGAAGCTTTCTTT. Translating it yields CASSAGTENTEAFF.

The rearrangement links TRBV7-6 to TRBJ2-3, with 10 bases that match TRBD2. The germline V gene has CDR1 SGHVS and CDR2 FNYEAQ. V gave up 5 bases and J gave up 2 bases; unmatched junction bases: 13. The CDR3 contains 18 residues. The CDR3, as DNA: TGTGCCAGCAGCCCTACCGCTAGCGGGGGTCCTCACACAGATACGCAGTATTTT. Protein: CASSPTASGGPHTDTQYF.

The CDR3 loop reads CASSPPRSGMNTEAFF. In nucleotides, the CDR3 is TGTGCCAGTAGTCCCCCCCGCTCGGGTATGAACACTGAAGCTTTCTTT. The rearrangement joins TRBV19 to TRBJ1-1; D is undetermined. CDR1 and CDR2 from the germline V gene are LNHDA and SQIVND (reference sequence). V lost 5 bases, J lost 0 bases, and 16 bases lay in between. The length of the CDR3 is 16 residues.

This clone was observed once. The chain is built from TRBV5-1 and TRBJ2-4, with TRBD2 matching over 7 bases. There are 13 residues in the CDR3. Trimming took 6 bases from V and 7 from J; bases not matched to a gene: 7. Germline assignment: CDR1 SGHRS and CDR2 YFSETQ. The CDR3 loop is CASTPGGGNIQYF. CDR3 nucleotides: TGCGCCAGCACCCCGGGGGGTGGGAACATTCAGTACTTC. Complete variable domain (other parts from reference TRBV5-1 and TRBJ2-4): KAGVTQTPRYLIKTRGQQVTLSCSPISGHRSVSWYQQTPGQGLQFLFEYFSETQRNKGNFPGRFSGRQFSNSRSEMNVSTLELGDSALYLCASTPGGGNIQYFGAGTRLSVL.

The chain has TRBV5-1 and TRBJ2-7, with D tentatively TRBD2 (6 bases). The CDR3 contains 12 residues. CDR1 is SGHRS, CDR2 YFSETQ, per germline. The V end lost 3 bases, the J end lost 3 bases, and 7 bases lay between the germline ends. Written as DNA, the CDR3 is TGCGCCAGCAGCTCGGAGGGCTACGAGCAGTACTTC. Translation: CASSSEGYEQYF.

The chain employs TRBV7-3 and TRBJ2-5; D uncertain. This CDR3 comprises 15 residues. The ends were cut back, 2 bases at V and 4 bases at J, with 14 bases in the middle. Germline-derived CDR1 and CDR2 are SGHTA and FQGTGA. CDR3 loop: CASSLRGSEGETQYF. The CDR3 nucleotides read TGTGCCAGCAGCTTACGCGGTTCAGAAGGAGAGACCCAGTACTTC.

The genes are TRBV5-1 and TRBJ2-2, with 9 bases aligning to TRBD2. The CDR3 spans 16 residues. In germline, CDR1 is SGHRS, CDR2 YFSETQ. With V trimmed by 4 bases and J by 4 bases, 8 bases remained unmatched. The CDR3 nucleotides read TGCGCCAGCAGCGCCCTACTAGCGGGCCCCACCGGGGAGCTGTTTTTT. Its translation: CASSALLAGPTGELFF.

The CDR3 nucleotides are TGCGCCAGCAGCTTTGGGGGGACGCCCGATACGCAGTATTTT. Translation: CASSFGGTPDTQYF. This rearrangement joins TRBV5-1 to TRBJ2-3, with D tentatively TRBD2 (6 bases). V lost 2 bases and J lost 6, with 13 bases in between. The germline CDR1 and CDR2 sequences are SGHRS and YFSETQ. There are 14 residues in the CDR3. Variable domain in full (rest from reference TRBV5-1 and TRBJ2-3): KAGVTQTPRYLIKTRGQQVTLSCSPISGHRSVSWYQQTPGQGLQFLFEYFSETQRNKGNFPGRFSGRQFSNSRSEMNVSTLELGDSALYLCASSFGGTPDTQYFGPGTRLTVL.

This clone was seen just once. V and J are TRBV24-1 and TRBJ2-3; 7 nucleotides line up with TRBD2. Trimming at V came to 5 bases and at J to 2 bases, leaving 3 bases not matched to a gene. The CDR3 loop spans 14 amino acids. Per germline, CDR1 KGHDR and CDR2 SFDVKD. Here the CDR3 reads CATSVAGATDTQYF. The CDR3 DNA is TGTGCCACCAGTGTGGCGGGAGCCACAGATACGCAGTATTTT.

This rearrangement joins TRBV30 to TRBJ2-2, with D maybe TRBD1 (5 bases). The CDR3 contains 12 residues. With 0 bases removed from V and 6 bases from J, the gap between germline ends came to 5 bases. Germline V gene lookup returns CDR1 GTSNPN and CDR2 SVGIG (reference sequence). The CDR3: CAWSVQAGELFF. DNA of the CDR3: TGTGCCTGGAGTGTACAGGCCGGGGAGCTGTTTTTT.

V usage is TRBV27 and J usage is TRBJ1-1; tentatively, D is TRBD1 (6 bases). The V end was cut by 4 bases, the J end by 1 base, with 10 bases between. Germline CDR1 reads MNHEY; CDR2 reads SMNVEV (reference sequence). CDR3 length: 14 amino acids. The CDR3 region has the DNA TGTGCCAGCAGTTACAGGGAACCGAACACTGAAGCTTTCTTT. Translating gives CASSYREPNTEAFF.

V gene TRBV7-2 combines with J gene TRBJ2-5; weak D call: TRBD1 (6 bases). The CDR3 extends over 15 amino acids. Germline assignment: CDR1 SGHTA and CDR2 FQGNSA. Trimming left V 1 base short and J 10 bases short, with 19 bases between. CDR3 sequence: CASSLGLPGHGDQYF. The CDR3 coding sequence is TGTGCCAGCAGCTTAGGCCTTCCGGGACACGGGGACCAGTACTTC.

This clone was recorded only once. This chain links TRBV19 with TRBJ2-1, with 8 bases that match TRBD2. Trimming at V came to 3 bases and at J to 7 bases, leaving 5 bases not matched to a gene. Germline loops: CDR1 LNHDA, CDR2 SQIVND (reference sequence). There are 14 residues in the CDR3. DNA of the CDR3: TGTGCCAGTAGTATGCCGGGAGGGCGGAATGAGCAGTTCTTC. This translates into CASSMPGGRNEQFF.

The chain carries TRBV2 and TRBJ2-7; no firm D call. The CDR3 consists of 13 residues. Germline CDR1 SNHLY, CDR2 FYNNEI. Trimming took off 6 bases at V and 7 bases at J, with 16 bases between the two ends. The DNA of the CDR3 is TGTGCCAGCAGGGAACAGACCGGAGCGGAGCAGTACTTC. Protein product: CASREQTGAEQYF.

V gene TRBV20-1 combines with J gene TRBJ2-1, with 8 positions matching TRBD2. Germline V lookup: CDR1 DFQATT, CDR2 SNEGSKA (reference sequence). Trimming removed 3 bases from V and 0 bases from J; junction bases left unmatched: 1. The length of the CDR3 is 14 residues. Here the CDR3 DNA reads TGCAGTGCTAGTGGGACTAGCTCCTACAATGAGCAGTTCTTC. This codes for CSASGTSSYNEQFF.

The V and J genes are TRBV6-5 and TRBJ1-1; D uncertain. This CDR3 has 14 amino acids. The V gene's germline CDR1 is MNHEY and CDR2 SVGAGI. The V and J ends lost 3 bases and 0 bases respectively, with 8 bases between them. CDR3 coding DNA: TGTGCCAGCAGTTATTCCCCAATGAACACTGAAGCTTTCTTT. It translates to CASSYSPMNTEAFF.

The chain is built from TRBV5-1 and TRBJ2-1; possible D gene TRBD2, 7 bases. Per germline, CDR1 SGHRS and CDR2 YFSETQ. The CDR3 is made up of 15 amino acids. V was clipped by 0 bases and J by 10 bases, with 17 bases between them. The CDR3, as DNA: TGCGCCAGCAGCTTGGGAGGGGGAGGGCCCGGGGAGCAGTTCTTC. This sequence encodes CASSLGGGGPGEQFF. The variable domain in full, completed from reference TRBV5-1 and TRBJ2-1, reads KAGVTQTPRYLIKTRGQQVTLSCSPISGHRSVSWYQQTPGQGLQFLFEYFSETQRNKGNFPGRFSGRQFSNSRSEMNVSTLELGDSALYLCASSLGGGGPGEQFFGPGTRLTVL.

The J gene is TRBJ2-2, the V gene TRBV7-2; no firm D call. CDR3 size: 12 residues. Germline V CDR1 and CDR2: SGHTA, FQGNSA. The ends were cut back, 2 bases at V and 8 bases at J, with 6 bases in the middle. The CDR3 nucleotides are TGTGCCAGCAGCTTATTGAGAGGGGAGCTGTTTTTT. Translation: CASSLLRGELFF. The full variable domain, completed using reference TRBV7-2 and TRBJ2-2, is GAGVSQSPSNKVTEKGKDVELRCDPISGHTALYWYRQSLGQGLEFLIYFQGNSAPDKSGLPSDRFSAERTGGSVSTLTIQRTQQEDSAVYLCASSLLRGELFFGEGSRLTVL.